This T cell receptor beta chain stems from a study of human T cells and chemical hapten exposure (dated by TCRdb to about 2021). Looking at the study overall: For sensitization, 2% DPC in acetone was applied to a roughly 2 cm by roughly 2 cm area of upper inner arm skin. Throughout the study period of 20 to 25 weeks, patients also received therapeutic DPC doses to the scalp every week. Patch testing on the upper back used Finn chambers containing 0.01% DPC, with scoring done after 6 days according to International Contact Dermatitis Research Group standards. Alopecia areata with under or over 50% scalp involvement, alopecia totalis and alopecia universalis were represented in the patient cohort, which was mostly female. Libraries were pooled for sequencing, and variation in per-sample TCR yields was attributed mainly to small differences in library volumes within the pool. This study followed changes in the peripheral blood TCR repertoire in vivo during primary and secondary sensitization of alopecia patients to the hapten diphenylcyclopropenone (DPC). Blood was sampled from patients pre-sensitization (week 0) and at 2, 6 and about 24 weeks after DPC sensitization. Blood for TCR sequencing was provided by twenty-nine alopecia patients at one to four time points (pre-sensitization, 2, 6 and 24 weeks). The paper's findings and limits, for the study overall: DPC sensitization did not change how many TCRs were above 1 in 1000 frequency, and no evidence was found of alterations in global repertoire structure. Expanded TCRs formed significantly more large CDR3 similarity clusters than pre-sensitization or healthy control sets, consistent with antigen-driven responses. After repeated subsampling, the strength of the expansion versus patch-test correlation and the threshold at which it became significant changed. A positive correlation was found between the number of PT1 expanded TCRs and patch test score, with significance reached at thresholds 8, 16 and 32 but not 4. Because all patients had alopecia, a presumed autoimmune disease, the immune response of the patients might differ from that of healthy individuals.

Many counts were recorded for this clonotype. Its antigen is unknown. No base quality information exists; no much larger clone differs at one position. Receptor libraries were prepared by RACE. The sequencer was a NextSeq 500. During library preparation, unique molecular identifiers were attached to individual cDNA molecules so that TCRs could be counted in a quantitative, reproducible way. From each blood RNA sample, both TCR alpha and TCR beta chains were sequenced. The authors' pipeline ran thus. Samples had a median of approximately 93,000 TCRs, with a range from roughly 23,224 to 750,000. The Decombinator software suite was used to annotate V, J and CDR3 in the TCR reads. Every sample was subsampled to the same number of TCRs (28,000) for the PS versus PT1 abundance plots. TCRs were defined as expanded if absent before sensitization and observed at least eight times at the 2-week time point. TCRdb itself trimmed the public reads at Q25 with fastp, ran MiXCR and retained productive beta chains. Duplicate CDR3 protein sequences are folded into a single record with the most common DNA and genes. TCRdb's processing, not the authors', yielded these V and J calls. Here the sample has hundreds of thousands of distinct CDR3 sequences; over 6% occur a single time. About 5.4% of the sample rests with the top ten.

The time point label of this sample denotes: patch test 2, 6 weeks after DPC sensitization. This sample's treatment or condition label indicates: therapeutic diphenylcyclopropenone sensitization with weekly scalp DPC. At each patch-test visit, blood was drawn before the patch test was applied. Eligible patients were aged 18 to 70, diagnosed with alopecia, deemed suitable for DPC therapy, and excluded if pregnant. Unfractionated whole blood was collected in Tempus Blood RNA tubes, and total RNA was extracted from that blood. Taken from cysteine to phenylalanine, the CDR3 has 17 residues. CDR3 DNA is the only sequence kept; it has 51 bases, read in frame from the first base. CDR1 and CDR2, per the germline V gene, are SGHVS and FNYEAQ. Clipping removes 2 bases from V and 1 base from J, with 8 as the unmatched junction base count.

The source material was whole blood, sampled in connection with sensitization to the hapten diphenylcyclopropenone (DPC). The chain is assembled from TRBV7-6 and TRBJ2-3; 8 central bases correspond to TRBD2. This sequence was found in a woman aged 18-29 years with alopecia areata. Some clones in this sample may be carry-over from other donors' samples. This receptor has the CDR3 CASSLSHRGGGTDTQYF. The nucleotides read TGTGCCAGCAGCTTAAGTCACCGGGGGGGAGGCACAGATACGCAGTATTTT.